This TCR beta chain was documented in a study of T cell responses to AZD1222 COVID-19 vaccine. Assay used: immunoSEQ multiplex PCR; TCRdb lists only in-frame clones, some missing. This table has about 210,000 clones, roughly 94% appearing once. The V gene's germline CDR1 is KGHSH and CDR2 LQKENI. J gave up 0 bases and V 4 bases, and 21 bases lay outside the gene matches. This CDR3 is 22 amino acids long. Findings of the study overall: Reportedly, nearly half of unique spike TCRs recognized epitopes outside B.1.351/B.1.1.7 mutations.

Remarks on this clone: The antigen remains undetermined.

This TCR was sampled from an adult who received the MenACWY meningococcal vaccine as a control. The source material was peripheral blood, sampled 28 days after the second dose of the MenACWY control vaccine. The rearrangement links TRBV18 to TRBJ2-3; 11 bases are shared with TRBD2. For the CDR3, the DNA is TGTGCCAGCTCACAAAATCACCGACTAGCGGGGAGACAAACCCGTAGCACAGATACGCAGTATTTT. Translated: CASSQNHRLAGRQTRSTDTQYF.